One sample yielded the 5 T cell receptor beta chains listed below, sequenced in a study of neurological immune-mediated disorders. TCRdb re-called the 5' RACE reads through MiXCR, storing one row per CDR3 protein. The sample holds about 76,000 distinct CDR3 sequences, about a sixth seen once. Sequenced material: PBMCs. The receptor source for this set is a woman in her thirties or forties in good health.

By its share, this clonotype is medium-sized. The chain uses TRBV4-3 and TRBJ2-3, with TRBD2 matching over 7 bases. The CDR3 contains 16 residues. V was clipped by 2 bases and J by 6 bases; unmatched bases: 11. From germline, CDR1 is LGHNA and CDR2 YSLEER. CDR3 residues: CASSQTGTTFEDTQYF. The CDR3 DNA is TGCGCCAGCAGCCAAACCGGGACTACGTTTGAGGATACGCAGTATTTT.

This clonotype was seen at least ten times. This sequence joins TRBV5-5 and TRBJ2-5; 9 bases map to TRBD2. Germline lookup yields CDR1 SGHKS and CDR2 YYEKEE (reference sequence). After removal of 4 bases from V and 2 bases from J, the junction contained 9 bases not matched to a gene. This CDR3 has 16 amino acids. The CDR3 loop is CASSPRAGGVQETQYF. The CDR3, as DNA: TGTGCCAGCAGCCCCCGAGCGGGGGGAGTACAAGAGACCCAGTACTTC. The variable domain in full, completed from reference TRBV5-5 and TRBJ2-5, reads DAGVTQSPTHLIKTRGQQVTLRCSPISGHKSVSWYQQVLGQGPQFIFQYYEKEERGRGNFPDRFSARQFPNYSSELNVNALLLGDSALYLCASSPRAGGVQETQYFGPGTRLLVL.

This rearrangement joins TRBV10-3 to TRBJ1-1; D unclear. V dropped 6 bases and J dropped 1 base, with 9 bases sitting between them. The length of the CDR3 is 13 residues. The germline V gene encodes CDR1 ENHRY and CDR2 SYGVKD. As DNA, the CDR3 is TGTGCCATCAGCGGCCGGGAGAACACTGAAGCTTTCTTT. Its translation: CAISGRENTEAFF.

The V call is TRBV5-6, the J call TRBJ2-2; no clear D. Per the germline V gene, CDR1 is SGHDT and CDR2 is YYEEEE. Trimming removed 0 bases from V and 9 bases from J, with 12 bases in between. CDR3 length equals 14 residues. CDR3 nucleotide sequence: TGTGCCAGCAGCTTGGGGATCTTGCCCCGGGAGCTGTTTTTT. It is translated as CASSLGILPRELFF.

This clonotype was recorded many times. The CDR3 spells CASSLGTTGGLFYGYTF. In DNA, the CDR3 is TGTGCCAGCAGCTTAGGCACTACAGGGGGATTGTTCTATGGCTACACCTTC. This rearrangement joins TRBV13 to TRBJ1-2, with 8 bases lining up with TRBD1. The CDR3 has 17 amino acids. Germline V gene sequence: CDR1 PRHDT, CDR2 FYEKMQ (reference sequence). Trimming at V came to 0 bases and at J to 4 bases, leaving 10 bases not matched to a gene.